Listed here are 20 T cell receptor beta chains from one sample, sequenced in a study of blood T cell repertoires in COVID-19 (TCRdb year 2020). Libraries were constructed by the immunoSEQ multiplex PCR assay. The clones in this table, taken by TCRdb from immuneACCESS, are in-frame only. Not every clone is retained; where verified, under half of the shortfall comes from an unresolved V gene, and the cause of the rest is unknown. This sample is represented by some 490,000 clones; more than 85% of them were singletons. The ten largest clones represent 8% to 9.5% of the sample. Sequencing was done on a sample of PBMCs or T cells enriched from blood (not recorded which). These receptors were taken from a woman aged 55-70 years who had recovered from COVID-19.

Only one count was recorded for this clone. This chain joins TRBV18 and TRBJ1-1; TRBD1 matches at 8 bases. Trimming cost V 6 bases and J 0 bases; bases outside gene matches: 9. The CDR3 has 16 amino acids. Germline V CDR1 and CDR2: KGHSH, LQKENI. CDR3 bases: TGTGCCAGCTCTCAACAGGGGGTATTGATGAACACTGAAGCTTTCTTT. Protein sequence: CASSQQGVLMNTEAFF.

The CDR3 bases are TGTGCCAGCAGCTTAGAGTCGAAGGGGTGGGAGCAGTACGTC. This translates into CASSLESKGWEQYV. The V and J genes are TRBV11-2 and TRBJ2-7; D possibly corresponds to TRBD1 (5 bases). Germline V gene sequence: CDR1 SGHAT, CDR2 FQNNGV. The CDR3 covers 14 residues. V lost 0 bases, J lost 7 bases, and 13 bases lay in between.

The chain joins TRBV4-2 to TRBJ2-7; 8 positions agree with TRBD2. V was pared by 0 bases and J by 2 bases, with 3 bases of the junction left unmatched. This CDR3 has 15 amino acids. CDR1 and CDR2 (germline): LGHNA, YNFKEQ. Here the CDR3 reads CASSQELRGAYEQYF. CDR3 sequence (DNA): TGTGCCAGCAGCCAAGAATTGCGGGGGGCCTACGAGCAGTACTTC.

This chain's CDR3 is CASSFTGANSPLHF. Written as DNA, the CDR3 is TGTGCCAGCAGCTTCACAGGGGCTAATTCACCCCTCCACTTT. V usage is TRBV7-9 and J usage is TRBJ1-6; TRBD1 matches at 7 bases. Germline trimming cut 3 bases from V and 6 bases from J; bases unmatched to any gene: 2. The V gene's germline CDR1 is SEHNR and CDR2 FQNEAQ (reference sequence). The CDR3 contains 14 residues.

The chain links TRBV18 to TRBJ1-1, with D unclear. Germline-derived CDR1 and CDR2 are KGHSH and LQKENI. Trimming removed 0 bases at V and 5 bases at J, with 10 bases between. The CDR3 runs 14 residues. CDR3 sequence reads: CASSPPAGITEAFF. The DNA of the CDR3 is TGTGCCAGCTCACCACCCGCGGGCATAACTGAAGCTTTCTTT.

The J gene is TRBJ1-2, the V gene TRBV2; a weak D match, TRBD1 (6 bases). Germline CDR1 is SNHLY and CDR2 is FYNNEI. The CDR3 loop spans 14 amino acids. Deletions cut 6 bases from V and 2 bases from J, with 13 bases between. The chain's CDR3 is CASRELGHNYGYTF. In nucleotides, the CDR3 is TGTGCCAGCAGGGAGCTGGGACACAACTATGGCTACACCTTC.

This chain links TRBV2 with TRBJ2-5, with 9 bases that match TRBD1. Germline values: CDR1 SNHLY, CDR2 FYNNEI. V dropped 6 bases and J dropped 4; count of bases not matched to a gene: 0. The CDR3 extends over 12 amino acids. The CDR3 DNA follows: TGTGCCAGCAGGACAGGGGGAGAGACCCAGTACTTC. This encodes CASRTGGETQYF.

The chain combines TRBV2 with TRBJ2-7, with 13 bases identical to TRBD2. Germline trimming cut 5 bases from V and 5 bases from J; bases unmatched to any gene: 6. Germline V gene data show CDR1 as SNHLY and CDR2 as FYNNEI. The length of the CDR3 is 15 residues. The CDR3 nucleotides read TGTGCCAGCAGTTTTGGTGGACTAGCGGGGGACGAGCAGTACTTC. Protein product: CASSFGGLAGDEQYF.

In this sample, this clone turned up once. CDR3 loop: CASRKTGLEPQHF. In DNA, the CDR3 is TGTGCCAGCCGAAAAACAGGATTGGAGCCCCAGCATTTT. This chain links TRBV2 with TRBJ1-5; TRBD1 might be the D (5 bases). The CDR3 has 13 residues. Trimming pared 8 bases from V and 8 bases from J, leaving 16 bases between. The germline CDR1 and CDR2 sequences are SNHLY and FYNNEI.

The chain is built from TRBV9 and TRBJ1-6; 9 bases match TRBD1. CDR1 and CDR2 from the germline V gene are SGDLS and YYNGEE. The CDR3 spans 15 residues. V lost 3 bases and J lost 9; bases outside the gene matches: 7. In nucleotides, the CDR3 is TGTGCCAGCAGCGAACAAGGGACAGGGATTTCACCCCTCCACTTT. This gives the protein CASSEQGTGISPLHF. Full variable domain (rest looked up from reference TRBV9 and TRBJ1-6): DSGVTQTPKHLITATGQRVTLRCSPRSGDLSVYWYQQSLDQGLQFLIQYYNGEERAKGNILERFSAQQFPDLHSELNLSSLELGDSALYFCASSEQGTGISPLHFGNGTRLTVT.

CDR3 coding DNA: TGCGCCAGCAGCTTAGATGGGGCTGGAAATTCACCCCTCCACTTT. Protein product: CASSLDGAGNSPLHF. The chain recombines TRBV5-1 with TRBJ1-6; possibly TRBD1 for D (5 bases). The CDR3 covers 15 residues. Germline CDR1 and CDR2: SGHRS and YFSETQ. Trimming pared 2 bases from V and 7 bases from J, leaving 13 bases between.

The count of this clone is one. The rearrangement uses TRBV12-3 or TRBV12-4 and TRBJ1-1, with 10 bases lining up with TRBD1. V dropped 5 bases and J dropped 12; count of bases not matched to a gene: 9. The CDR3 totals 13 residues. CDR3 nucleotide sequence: TGTGCCAGCAGTCAGGGACAGGGGATGGAAACTTTCTTT. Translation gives CASSQGQGMETFF.

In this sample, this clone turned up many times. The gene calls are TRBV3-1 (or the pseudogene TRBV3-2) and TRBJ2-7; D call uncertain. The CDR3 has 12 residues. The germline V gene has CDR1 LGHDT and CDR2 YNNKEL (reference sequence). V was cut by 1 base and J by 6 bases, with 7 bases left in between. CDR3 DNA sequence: TGTGCCAGCAGCCAAGCCAGAGGCGAGCAGTACGTC. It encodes CASSQARGEQYV.

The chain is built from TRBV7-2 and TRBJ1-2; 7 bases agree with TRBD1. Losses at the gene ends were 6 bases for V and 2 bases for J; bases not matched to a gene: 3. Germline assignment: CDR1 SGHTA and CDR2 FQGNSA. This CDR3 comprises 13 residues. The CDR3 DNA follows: TGTGCCAGCAGGCGGGACAGCAACTATGGCTACACCTTC. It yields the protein CASRRDSNYGYTF.

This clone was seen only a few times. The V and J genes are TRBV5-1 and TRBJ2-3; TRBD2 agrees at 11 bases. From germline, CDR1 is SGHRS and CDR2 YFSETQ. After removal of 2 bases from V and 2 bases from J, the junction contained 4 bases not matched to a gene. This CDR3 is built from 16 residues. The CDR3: CASSFTSGGNTDTQYF. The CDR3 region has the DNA TGCGCCAGCAGCTTTACTAGCGGGGGAAACACAGATACGCAGTATTTT.

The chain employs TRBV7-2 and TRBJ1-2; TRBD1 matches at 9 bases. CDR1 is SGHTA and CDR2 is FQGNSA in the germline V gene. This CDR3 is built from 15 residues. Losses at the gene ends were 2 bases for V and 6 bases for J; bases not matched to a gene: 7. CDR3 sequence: CASSLRGQGLDGYTF. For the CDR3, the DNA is TGTGCCAGCAGCTTACGTGGACAGGGGCTTGATGGCTACACCTTC. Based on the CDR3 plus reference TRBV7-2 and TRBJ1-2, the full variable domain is GAGVSQSPSNKVTEKGKDVELRCDPISGHTALYWYRQSLGQGLEFLIYFQGNSAPDKSGLPSDRFSAERTGGSVSTLTIQRTQQEDSAVYLCASSLRGQGLDGYTFGSGTRLTVV.

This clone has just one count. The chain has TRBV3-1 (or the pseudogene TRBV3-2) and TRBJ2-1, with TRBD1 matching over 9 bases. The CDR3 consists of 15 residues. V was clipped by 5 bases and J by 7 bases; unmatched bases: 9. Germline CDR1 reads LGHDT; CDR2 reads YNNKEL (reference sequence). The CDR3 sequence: CASSDGQGSKNEQFF. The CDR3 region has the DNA TGTGCCAGCAGCGATGGACAGGGGAGTAAAAATGAGCAGTTCTTC.

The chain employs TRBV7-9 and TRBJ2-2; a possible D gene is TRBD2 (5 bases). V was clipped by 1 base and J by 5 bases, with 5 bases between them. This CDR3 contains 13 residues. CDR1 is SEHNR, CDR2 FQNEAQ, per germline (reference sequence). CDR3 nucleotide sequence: TGTGCCAGCAGCTTAGGAGGGACCGGGGAGCTGTTTTTT. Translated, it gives CASSLGGTGELFF.

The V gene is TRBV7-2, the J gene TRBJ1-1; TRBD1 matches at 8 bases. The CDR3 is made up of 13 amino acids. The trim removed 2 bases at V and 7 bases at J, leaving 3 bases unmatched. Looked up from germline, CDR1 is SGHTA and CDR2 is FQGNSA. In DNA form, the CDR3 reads TGTGCCAGCAGCTTACAGGGGGCGAGTGAAGCTTTCTTT. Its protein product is CASSLQGASEAFF.

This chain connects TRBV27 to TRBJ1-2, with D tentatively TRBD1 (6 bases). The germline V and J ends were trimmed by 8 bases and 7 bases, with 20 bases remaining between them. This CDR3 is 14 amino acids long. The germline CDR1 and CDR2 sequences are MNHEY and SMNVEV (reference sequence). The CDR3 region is CASGDGRGAGGYTF. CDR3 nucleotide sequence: TGTGCCAGCGGCGATGGCAGGGGCGCGGGTGGCTACACCTTC.